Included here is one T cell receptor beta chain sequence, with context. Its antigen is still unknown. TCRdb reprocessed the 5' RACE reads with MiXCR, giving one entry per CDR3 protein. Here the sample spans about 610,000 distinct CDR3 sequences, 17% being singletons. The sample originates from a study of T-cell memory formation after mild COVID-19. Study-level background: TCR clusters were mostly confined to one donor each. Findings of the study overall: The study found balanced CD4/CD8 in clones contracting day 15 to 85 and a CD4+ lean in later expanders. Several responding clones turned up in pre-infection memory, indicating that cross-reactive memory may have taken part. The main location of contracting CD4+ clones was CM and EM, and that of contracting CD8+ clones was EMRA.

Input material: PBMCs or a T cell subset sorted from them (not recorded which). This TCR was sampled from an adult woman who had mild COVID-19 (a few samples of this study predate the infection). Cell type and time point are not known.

CDR3 DNA sequence: TGTGCCAGCAGTTTTATTTTGGCATCTGGGGCCAACGTCCTGACTTTC. Translated: CASSFILASGANVLTF. The rearrangement links TRBV27 to TRBJ2-6; D call uncertain. V was trimmed by 3 bases and J by 1 base, leaving 10 bases between them. Looked up from germline, CDR1 is MNHEY and CDR2 is SMNVEV (reference sequence). This CDR3 has 16 amino acids.